This TCR beta chain was observed in a study of OX40 agonist ivuxolimab in advanced cancers. On the study more broadly: Intravenous ivuxolimab at 0.01 to 10 mg/kg was given to patients every 2 weeks. Past anti-PD-1, anti-PD-L1 or anti-CTLA-4 therapy was accepted, and roughly 40% had received some.

The study sampled blood at baseline, cycle 4 day 1, and cycle 7 day 1. The protocol was immunoSEQ multiplex PCR, while the TCRdb copy is restricted to in-frame clones and leaves out a portion. This sample carries under 85,000 clones, about nine tenths of them seen once, and the ten largest clones take about 0.25%. Notes on this clone: The antigen remains undetermined.

CDR3 size: 16 residues. V was cut by 1 base and J by 2 bases, with 14 bases left in between. CDR1 is SGHVS and CDR2 is FQNEAQ in the germline V gene. Findings of the study overall: Clonal expansion in partial responders at 0.1-3.0 mg/kg ranked among the lowest.

Material: CD4+ or CD8+ T cells sorted from blood, obtained in a trial of the OX40 agonist ivuxolimab. The clonotype was recovered from an adult with an advanced solid tumor such as melanoma, head and neck, liver or kidney cancer. The gene calls are TRBV7-8 and TRBJ1-2, with D uncertain. CDR3: CASSLVESTSNYGYTF. The CDR3 nucleotides are TGTGCCAGCAGCTTAGTGGAAAGTACGAGCAACTATGGCTACACCTTC.